Reported below is one TCR beta chain. Its antigen is not known. V gave up 6 bases and J gave up 4 bases, with 18 bases separating them. Germline V gene data show CDR1 as MRHNA and CDR2 as SNTAGT. This CDR3 comprises 15 residues. The source of the sample is a study of beta chain features in type 1 diabetes. The study reverse transcribed the entire isolated RNA, so it sequenced expressed TCRB transcripts. Some clones are missing from TCRdb's copy, which holds only in-frame ones; the method was immunoSEQ multiplex PCR. The data hold some 700,000 clones, with over 10% observed a single time. Regarding the study as a whole: Moderate yet significant TCRB CDR3 shortening was seen in Type 1 diabetes patients in all four CD4+ subsets.

This TCR was sampled from a man aged 18 to 35 with type 1 diabetes. This chain connects TRBV6-4 to TRBJ1-1, with D maybe TRBD1 (5 bases). Sequenced material: naive CD4+ T cells from blood. The CDR3 nucleotides read TGTGCCAGCAGACGGGGCTCCTACGGTGTCACTGAAGCTTTCTTT. Translating gives CASRRGSYGVTEAFF.